This section outlines one T cell receptor beta chain sequence together with its context. The data originate from a study of blood T cell repertoires in COVID-19. Study details: Acute and convalescent COVID-19 specimens originated in the United States, Italy and Spain.

In the study's own analysis: For nucleated cells, counts were estimated from reference gene primer amplification. Profiled with immunoSEQ multiplex PCR; TCRdb holds only in-frame clones, not every one. The DNA was the basis for D and trimming; V, J and clone size are from that table. Of about 200,000 clones in the sample, around 82% were seen once. CDR3 size: 16 residues. Germline CDR1 and CDR2: KGHDR and SFDVKD. V lost 3 bases, J lost 2 bases, and 5 bases stayed unmatched. This sequence originates from a woman in her 70s with acute or convalescent COVID-19. The chain employs TRBV24-1 and TRBJ2-2, with 7 bases lining up with TRBD1. The sequenced sample consisted of peripheral blood. CDR3 loop: CATSDAGGFNTGELFF. In nucleotides, the CDR3 is TGTGCCACCAGTGATGCAGGGGGTTTTAACACCGGGGAGCTGTTTTTT.